What follows is one TCR beta chain and its context. Its antigen is not identified. The data were obtained in a study of post-analysis software for immune sequencing data. Overall study context: In terms of disease course, relapsing-remitting, secondary progressive and progressive-relapsing multiple sclerosis were included.

Study-level points and caveats: The study found significantly lower normalized Chao1 diversity in multiple sclerosis patients than in controls. When patients were compared with controls, roughly five TRBV segments were more frequent, TRBV5-6, TRBV5-1 and TRBV20-1 among them.

This CDR3 is built from 14 residues. Per the germline V gene, CDR1 is DFQATT and CDR2 is SNEGSKA (reference sequence). V dropped 2 bases and J dropped 5 bases, with 13 bases sitting between them. Carried by the TCR beta cDNA libraries were unique molecular identifiers. Each CDR3 protein gets one entry after TCRdb re-called the PCR reads with MiXCR. In the table there are around 200,000 distinct CDR3 sequences, around 30% of which are singletons. The chain has TRBV20-1 and TRBJ2-1; tentatively, D is TRBD1 or TRBD2 (5 bases each). This sequence was found in a girl aged 2-17 years with multiple sclerosis. The source material was blood. CDR3 residues: CSARRMGRDNEQFF. The CDR3 DNA reads TGCAGTGCTAGAAGGATGGGACGTGACAATGAGCAGTTCTTC.